The 32 T cell receptor beta chains in this list originate from one sample, sequenced in a study of blood T cell repertoires in COVID-19. The data were produced by immunoSEQ multiplex PCR, yet TCRdb's version contains in-frame clones alone and is incomplete. The profile shows more than 150,000 clones, roughly 87% of them singletons. The sequencing input was PBMCs or T cells enriched from blood (not recorded which). The receptors here all came from a woman aged 30 to 39 who had recovered from COVID-19.

The chain recombines TRBV2 with TRBJ2-1, with D possibly TRBD2 on 5 matching bases. The germline gives CDR1 SNHLY, CDR2 FYNNEI. The CDR3 has 14 residues. Trimming removed 6 bases at V and 2 bases at J, with 11 bases between. In nucleotides, the CDR3 is TGTGCCAGCAGCGCCGGGAACCCCTACAATGAGCAGTTCTTC. This codes for CASSAGNPYNEQFF.

This chain joins TRBV15 and TRBJ1-1; a weak D match, TRBD1 (6 bases). The CDR3 is 14 residues long. The germline V gene has CDR1 LNHNV and CDR2 YYDKDF (reference sequence). Between the trimmed V and J ends, which lost 4 bases and 6 bases, there was a span of 15 bases. CDR3 sequence: CATSKPQGWAEAFF. The CDR3 DNA is TGTGCCACCAGCAAACCACAGGGTTGGGCTGAAGCTTTCTTT.

The gene calls are TRBV11-3 and TRBJ1-1; no definite D call. Germline V CDR1 and CDR2: SGHNT, YENEEA. The CDR3 extends over 11 amino acids. Trimming took 1 base from V and 8 from J, leaving 5 bases between them. The CDR3 is CASSLGAEAFF. The DNA for the CDR3 is TGTGCCAGCAGCTTAGGCGCGGAAGCTTTCTTT.

The V and J genes are TRBV6-5 and TRBJ2-1; no reliable D call. Germline V gene lookup returns CDR1 MNHEY and CDR2 SVGAGI. Trimming removed 7 bases from V and 0 bases from J, with 10 bases in between. CDR3 length: 14 residues. CDR3 amino acids: CASTPVSSYNEQFF. CDR3 coding DNA: TGTGCCAGCACCCCGGTAAGCTCCTACAATGAGCAGTTCTTC.

V gene TRBV19 combines with J gene TRBJ1-5; TRBD1 matches at 8 bases. Germline loops: CDR1 LNHDA, CDR2 SQIVND (reference sequence). This CDR3 is 16 amino acids long. After removal of 1 base from V and 2 bases from J, the junction contained 4 bases not matched to a gene. DNA of the CDR3: TGTGCCAGTAGTATAGGGACAGGGACTGGCAATCAGCCCCAGCATTTT. It specifies CASSIGTGTGNQPQHF. The whole variable domain, filled in from reference TRBV19 and TRBJ1-5, reads DGGITQSPKYLFRKEGQNVTLSCEQNLNHDAMYWYRQDPGQGLRLIYYSQIVNDFQKGDIAEGYSVSREKKESFPLTVTSAQKNPTAFYLCASSIGTGTGNQPQHFGDGTRLSIL.

The V and J genes are TRBV7-9 and TRBJ1-5; tentative D call: TRBD1 (6 bases). This CDR3 has 15 amino acids. Trimming took 5 bases from V and 4 from J, leaving 15 bases between them. Per germline, CDR1 SEHNR and CDR2 FQNEAQ (reference sequence). Here the CDR3 reads CASSEAGGRNQPQHF. The CDR3 DNA reads as TGTGCCAGCAGCGAGGCTGGGGGCAGGAATCAGCCCCAGCATTTT.

The V gene is TRBV7-2, the J gene TRBJ1-2; TRBD1 might be the D (5 bases). From germline, CDR1 is SGHTA and CDR2 FQGNSA. The CDR3 is made up of 16 amino acids. The germline V and J ends were trimmed by 1 base and 2 bases, with 14 bases remaining between them. The CDR3 DNA reads as TGTGCCAGCAGCTTAGAGGGGAGGGGATTAAACTATGGCTACACCTTC. This sequence encodes CASSLEGRGLNYGYTF.

J is TRBJ1-2 and V is TRBV13, with TRBD1 as a possible D gene (5 bases). The CDR3 sequence is 16 residues long. Between the trimmed V and J ends, which lost 0 bases and 4 bases, there was a span of 15 bases. Germline V lookup: CDR1 PRHDT, CDR2 FYEKMQ (reference sequence). CDR3 in DNA: TGTGCCAGCAGCTTAGGCGGTGGGGCCGACGGCTATGGCTACACCTTC. This sequence encodes CASSLGGGADGYGYTF.

The V call is TRBV30, the J call TRBJ1-1; a weak D match, TRBD1 (6 bases). Germline-derived CDR1 and CDR2 are GTSNPN and SVGIG (reference sequence). The CDR3 totals 13 residues. V lost 5 bases to trimming and J lost 4 bases, with 14 bases between them. The CDR3 nucleotides read TGTGCCTGGGCTCAACAGGGCTCCACTGAAGCTTTCTTT. Its translation: CAWAQQGSTEAFF. The variable domain in full, completed from reference TRBV30 and TRBJ1-1, reads SQTIHQWPATLVQPVGSPLSLECTVEGTSNPNLYWYRQAAGRGLQLLFYSVGIGQISSEVPQNLSASRPQDRQFILSSKKLLLSDSGFYLCAWAQQGSTEAFFGQGTRLTVV.

This rearrangement joins TRBV3-1 (or the pseudogene TRBV3-2) to TRBJ2-7; no clear D gene. The germline V gene encodes CDR1 LGHDT and CDR2 YNNKEL (reference sequence). Trimming removed 1 base at V and 2 bases at J, with 9 bases between. There are 14 residues in the CDR3. CDR3 sequence (DNA): TGTGCCAGCAGCCAAGGAAACAGAGCCTACGAGCAGTACTTC. Protein sequence: CASSQGNRAYEQYF.

This clone was detected once. The gene calls are TRBV19 and TRBJ1-5, with no clear D. CDR3 size: 13 residues. CDR1 and CDR2 from the germline V gene are LNHDA and SQIVND (reference sequence). The germline V and J ends were trimmed by 7 bases and 0 bases, with 7 bases remaining between them. The CDR3 loop is CASKSNSNQPQHF. DNA for the CDR3: TGTGCCAGTAAGAGTAATAGCAATCAGCCCCAGCATTTT.

This chain joins TRBV6-2 or TRBV6-3 and TRBJ1-4, with TRBD1 as a possible D gene (6 bases). Looked up from germline, CDR1 is MNHEY and CDR2 is SVGEGT. Trimming pared 2 bases from V and 5 bases from J, leaving 6 bases between. There are 13 residues in the CDR3. The CDR3, as DNA: TGTGCCAGCAGTTACGGACAGAATGAAAAACTGTTTTTT. It codes for CASSYGQNEKLFF.

The rearrangement joins TRBV4-1 to TRBJ1-4, with D perhaps matching TRBD1 (6 bases). With 4 bases removed from V and 4 bases from J, the gap between germline ends came to 10 bases. The CDR3 is made up of 14 amino acids. Germline CDR1 MGHRA, CDR2 YSYEKL. In nucleotides, the CDR3 is TGCGCCAGCAGCCTGACAGGAATTAATGAAAAACTGTTTTTT. Amino acid sequence: CASSLTGINEKLFF.

CDR3 DNA sequence: TGTGCCAGCAGCAGGACTAGCGGGGGGGCCGTTGAGCAGTTCTTC. Amino acid sequence: CASSRTSGGAVEQFF. This chain uses TRBV7-3 with TRBJ2-1; 15 nucleotides align to TRBD2. This CDR3 has 15 residues. The germline V gene encodes CDR1 SGHTA and CDR2 FQGTGA. V shed 5 bases, J shed 9 bases, and the junction held 5 bases outside the gene matches. The variable domain in full, completed from reference TRBV7-3 and TRBJ2-1, reads GAGVSQTPSNKVTEKGKYVELRCDPISGHTALYWYRQSLGQGPEFLIYFQGTGAADDSGLPNDRFFAVRPEGSVSTLKIQRTERGDSAVYLCASSRTSGGAVEQFFGPGTRLTVL.

This clone was found once. The gene calls are TRBV12-3 or TRBV12-4 and TRBJ1-1; D remains ambiguous. The V end lost 8 bases, the J end lost 4 bases, and 8 bases lay between the germline ends. This CDR3 is 11 amino acids long. In nucleotides, the CDR3 is TGTGCCAGCGGAGTAACCACTGAAGCTTTCTTT. Translated, it gives CASGVTTEAFF.

With respect to this clone: Other nucleotide sequences in the sample specify the same CDR3. This rearrangement joins TRBV5-1 to TRBJ2-7; D gene uncertain. Trimming left V 0 bases short and J 0 bases short, with 4 bases between. Germline CDR1 is SGHRS and CDR2 is YFSETQ. The CDR3 extends over 13 amino acids. This chain's CDR3 is CASSLAGSYEQYF. For the CDR3, the DNA is TGCGCCAGCAGCTTGGCCGGCTCCTACGAGCAGTACTTC.

This chain joins TRBV5-6 and TRBJ1-6, with D unresolved. CDR1 and CDR2 (germline): SGHDT, YYEEEE. Trimming stripped 2 bases from V and 4 bases from J, with 7 bases between. The CDR3 sequence is 14 residues long. The CDR3: CASSFGRYNSPLHF. CDR3 bases: TGTGCCAGCAGCTTCGGGAGGTATAATTCACCCCTCCACTTT.

The chain links TRBV3-1 (or the pseudogene TRBV3-2) to TRBJ2-7; 10 nucleotides align to TRBD2. V trimming: 6 bases; J trimming: 3 bases; junction bases outside the gene matches: 2. CDR3 length equals 13 residues. Germline assignment: CDR1 LGHDT and CDR2 YNNKEL (reference sequence). The CDR3 DNA reads TGTGCCAGCAGTCGGACTAGCGGCTACGAGCAGTACTTC. This gives the protein CASSRTSGYEQYF.

J is TRBJ1-1 and V is TRBV7-2, with a weak D call TRBD1 (6 bases). Trimming took off 5 bases at V and 3 bases at J, with 16 bases between the two ends. Per germline, CDR1 SGHTA and CDR2 FQGNSA. The CDR3 covers 15 residues. The CDR3 DNA follows: TGTGCCAGCAGCCCCCTGGGGACACGGGACACTGAAGCTTTCTTT. This gives the protein CASSPLGTRDTEAFF.

The chain couples TRBV5-4 to TRBJ1-6; TRBD1 aligns across 7 bases. From germline, CDR1 is SGHNT and CDR2 YYREEE (reference sequence). V lost 4 bases, J lost 9 bases, and 10 bases stayed unmatched. There are 15 residues in the CDR3. The CDR3 protein is CASSQETGLGSPLHF. CDR3 sequence (DNA): TGTGCCAGCAGCCAGGAGACAGGGTTAGGTTCACCCCTCCACTTT.

The V and J genes are TRBV9 and TRBJ1-5; 8 nucleotides line up with TRBD1. This CDR3 comprises 15 residues. Losses at the gene ends were 3 bases for V and 6 bases for J; bases not matched to a gene: 8. The germline CDR1 and CDR2 sequences are SGDLS and YYNGEE. CDR3: CASSGVGQGVQPQHF. Written as DNA, the CDR3 is TGTGCCAGCAGCGGTGTCGGACAGGGTGTTCAGCCCCAGCATTTT.

The chain links TRBV7-2 to TRBJ1-2, with 8 bases lining up with TRBD1. Germline CDR1 and CDR2: SGHTA and FQGNSA. This CDR3 is built from 15 residues. The ends lost 2 bases at V and 6 bases at J; junction bases unmatched: 8. CDR3 region: CASSLYSQGANGYTF. In DNA form, the CDR3 reads TGTGCCAGCAGCTTATATTCTCAGGGGGCTAATGGCTACACCTTC. The variable domain in full, completed from reference TRBV7-2 and TRBJ1-2, reads GAGVSQSPSNKVTEKGKDVELRCDPISGHTALYWYRQSLGQGLEFLIYFQGNSAPDKSGLPSDRFSAERTGGSVSTLTIQRTQQEDSAVYLCASSLYSQGANGYTFGSGTRLTVV.

The rearrangement links TRBV19 to TRBJ1-5, with D perhaps TRBD1 (5 bases). Germline-derived CDR1 and CDR2 are LNHDA and SQIVND (reference sequence). The CDR3 consists of 14 residues. Trimming pared 0 bases from V and 9 bases from J, leaving 12 bases between. The CDR3 reads CASSIDPGLRPQHF. The CDR3 coding sequence is TGTGCCAGTAGTATAGATCCAGGGCTACGGCCCCAGCATTTT.

The chain recombines TRBV18 with TRBJ2-7, with D possibly being TRBD2 (6 bases). Germline CDR1 KGHSH, CDR2 LQKENI. This CDR3 is 15 amino acids long. The V gene lost 3 bases and the J gene lost 1 base, with 13 bases spanning the gap. The CDR3 protein is CASSPSGDRSYEQYF. CDR3 in DNA: TGTGCCAGCTCACCTTCGGGGGACCGATCCTACGAGCAGTACTTC. Using reference TRBV18 and TRBJ2-7 for the parts outside the CDR3, the full variable domain is NAGVMQNPRHLVRRRGQEARLRCSPMKGHSHVYWYRQLPEEGLKFMVYLQKENIIDESGMPKERFSAEFPKEGPSILRIQQVVRGDSAAYFCASSPSGDRSYEQYFGPGTRLTVT.

This chain joins TRBV5-4 and TRBJ2-3; 7 bases line up with TRBD2. The V gene end was trimmed by 0 bases and the J gene end by 1 base; junction bases not matched to a gene: 2. The germline V gene has CDR1 SGHNT and CDR2 YYREEE (reference sequence). The CDR3 extends over 15 amino acids. CDR3: CASSLEGRGTDTQYF. The CDR3 DNA reads TGTGCCAGCAGCTTGGAGGGGAGGGGCACAGATACGCAGTATTTT.

The rearrangement joins TRBV12-3 or TRBV12-4 to TRBJ2-5; the match to TRBD1 covers 11 bases. With V trimmed by 7 bases and J by 7 bases, 5 bases remained unmatched. This CDR3 has 13 amino acids. CDR3 in DNA: TGTGCCAGCACCCTAGGACAGGGGGCGACCCAGTACTTC. This codes for CASTLGQGATQYF.

The chain combines TRBV19 with TRBJ1-2; no definite D call. Trimming stripped 3 bases from V and 5 bases from J, with 16 bases between. The CDR3 is 15 residues long. Germline V gene data show CDR1 as LNHDA and CDR2 as SQIVND (reference sequence). Here the CDR3 DNA reads TGTGCCAGTAGTATCAGGCGAAGTGACCTATATGGCTACACCTTC. Protein sequence: CASSIRRSDLYGYTF.

This clone appeared once. The rearrangement uses TRBV6-6 and TRBJ2-2; a possible D gene is TRBD2 (5 bases). V lost 8 bases, J lost 7 bases, and 8 bases lay in between. The CDR3 runs 11 residues. Germline lookup yields CDR1 MNHNY and CDR2 SVGAGI (reference sequence). CDR3 nucleotides: TGTGCCAGCGGAGAGGGCGGGGAGCTGTTTTTT. It yields the protein CASGEGGELFF.

The chain joins TRBV7-9 to TRBJ1-1, with D possibly being TRBD1 (5 bases). The CDR3 runs 16 residues. The V end lost 0 bases, the J end lost 4 bases, and 15 bases lay between the germline ends. CDR1 and CDR2 (germline): SEHNR, FQNEAQ (reference sequence). The CDR3 region is CASSLAGRGGTTEAFF. CDR3 nucleotides: TGTGCCAGCAGCTTAGCGGGGAGGGGCGGCACCACTGAAGCTTTCTTT.

The rearrangement joins TRBV6-6 to TRBJ1-1, with 7 bases identical to TRBD1. This CDR3 comprises 12 residues. Germline V gene lookup returns CDR1 MNHNY and CDR2 SVGAGI (reference sequence). The ends lost 6 bases at V and 8 bases at J; junction bases unmatched: 6. This chain's CDR3 is CASRPYRGEAFF. In DNA, the CDR3 is TGTGCCAGCAGGCCCTACAGGGGCGAAGCTTTCTTT.

This clone was seen only once. The chain combines TRBV19 with TRBJ1-3; maybe TRBD1 (5 bases). Germline values: CDR1 LNHDA, CDR2 SQIVND (reference sequence). The V and J ends lost 3 bases and 0 bases respectively, with 12 bases between them. This CDR3 comprises 16 residues. Here the CDR3 DNA reads TGTGCCAGTAGTATGGGGGGGAAGAGCTCTGGAAACACCATATATTTT. This encodes CASSMGGKSSGNTIYF. The complete variable domain, with remaining parts taken from reference TRBV19 and TRBJ1-3, reads DGGITQSPKYLFRKEGQNVTLSCEQNLNHDAMYWYRQDPGQGLRLIYYSQIVNDFQKGDIAEGYSVSREKKESFPLTVTSAQKNPTAFYLCASSMGGKSSGNTIYFGEGSWLTVV.

V and J are TRBV30 and TRBJ1-5; no firm D call. The CDR3 sequence is 16 residues long. Trimming removed 0 bases at V and 1 base at J, with 13 bases between. CDR1 GTSNPN and CDR2 SVGIG come from the germline V gene (reference sequence). CDR3 sequence (DNA): TGTGCCTGGAGTGTACAGTCGGCGGGAAGCAATCAGCCCCAGCATTTT. This translates into CAWSVQSAGSNQPQHF. The complete variable domain, with remaining parts taken from reference TRBV30 and TRBJ1-5, reads SQTIHQWPATLVQPVGSPLSLECTVEGTSNPNLYWYRQAAGRGLQLLFYSVGIGQISSEVPQNLSASRPQDRQFILSSKKLLLSDSGFYLCAWSVQSAGSNQPQHFGDGTRLSIL.